This T cell receptor beta chain was obtained from a study of cytomegalovirus exposure and HLA in healthy donors. Study-wide background: HLA-typed donors were the source of 83 million or so unique TCRs held in an early data release.

Study-level results: Association of a missense DCLRE1C variant with TCR beta V- and J-gene trimming was reported in a later analysis. The study had only CMV serostatus as immune exposure information.

Germline CDR1 SGHTA, CDR2 FQGTGA. The V end was cut by 0 bases, the J end by 0 bases, with 6 bases between. CDR3 size: 14 residues. A remark on this clone: Its antigen is not identified.

This PCR relied on a set of 60 Vbeta primers and 13 Jbeta primers. Methods used by the authors: It was a later analysis that counted about 80 million unique TCR beta chains, of which some 10 million were shared. Assay: immunoSEQ multiplex PCR; the TCRdb copy retains only in-frame clones and omits some. The DNA was the basis for D and trimming; V, J and clone size are from that table. Among more than 35,000 clones, roughly 50% were seen once, and the ten largest hold 6.2%. The genes are TRBV7-3 and TRBJ2-7, with D hard to call. Sequencing was performed on PBMCs. The receptor was isolated from a woman aged 40 to 50 in good health and CMV-seropositive. CDR3 residues: CASSLTRNSYEQYF. CDR3 DNA: TGTGCCAGCAGCTTAACGAGGAACTCCTACGAGCAGTACTTC.